The clone carrying this TCR beta chain was recorded only once. In the same sample, other DNA sequences code for this CDR3. The sample originates from a study of blood T cell repertoires in COVID-19. Turning to the study itself: Some COVID-19 samples were acute and others convalescent; all came from the United States, Italy and Spain. PBMCs, B-cell-depleted T cells, or T cells provided the cDNA or gDNA that made up the material.

The table came from immunoSEQ multiplex PCR; TCRdb's copy has only in-frame clones and leaves some out. The repertoire holds around 300,000 clones, with 70% to 90% as singletons. The sample was peripheral blood. This sequence was found in a woman in her sixties or seventies with acute or convalescent COVID-19.

The chain's CDR3 is CASSLRGGGNTEAFF. CDR3 DNA sequence: TGTGCCAGCAGCCTCCGGGGGGGCGGGAACACTGAAGCTTTCTTT. The chain links TRBV7-9 to TRBJ1-1, with D possibly matching TRBD1 (6 bases). Germline-derived CDR1 and CDR2 are SEHNR and FQNEAQ (reference sequence). The germline V and J ends were trimmed by 5 bases and 1 base, with 14 bases remaining between them. This CDR3 contains 15 residues.